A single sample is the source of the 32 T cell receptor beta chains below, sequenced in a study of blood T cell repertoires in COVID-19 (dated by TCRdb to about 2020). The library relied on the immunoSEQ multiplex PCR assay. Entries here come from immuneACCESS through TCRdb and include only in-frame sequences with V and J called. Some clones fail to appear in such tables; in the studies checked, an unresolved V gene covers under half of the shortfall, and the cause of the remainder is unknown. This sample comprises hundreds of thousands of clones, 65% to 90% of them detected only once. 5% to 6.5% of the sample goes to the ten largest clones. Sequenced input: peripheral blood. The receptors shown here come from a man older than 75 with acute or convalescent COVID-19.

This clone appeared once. The CDR3 nucleotides read TGTGCCAGCAGTGAAGGGGCGGCCCCTACGCAGTATTTT. As protein: CASSEGAAPTQYF. This chain joins TRBV25-1 and TRBJ2-3, with D possibly being TRBD1 (5 bases). V lost 2 bases and J 8 bases, leaving 11 bases between the germline ends. Per germline, CDR1 MGHDK and CDR2 SYGVNS. CDR3 length: 13 amino acids.

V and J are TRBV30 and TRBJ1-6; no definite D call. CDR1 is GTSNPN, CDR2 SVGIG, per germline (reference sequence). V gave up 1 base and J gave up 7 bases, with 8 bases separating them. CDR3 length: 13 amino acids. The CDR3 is CAWSAQKNSPLHF. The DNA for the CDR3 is TGTGCCTGGAGTGCCCAGAAAAATTCACCCCTCCACTTT.

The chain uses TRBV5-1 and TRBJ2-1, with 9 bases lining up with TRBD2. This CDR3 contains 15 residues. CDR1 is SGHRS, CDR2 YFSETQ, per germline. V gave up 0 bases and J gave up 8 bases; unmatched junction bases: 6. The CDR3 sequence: CASSLGLAGFDEQFF. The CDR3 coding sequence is TGCGCCAGCAGCTTGGGCCTAGCGGGATTTGATGAGCAGTTCTTC.

CDR3 protein: CASSGGGIAGNTIYF. The CDR3 nucleotides read TGCGCCAGCAGCGGAGGGGGCATCGCTGGAAACACCATATATTTT. The genes are TRBV5-1 and TRBJ1-3; 7 nucleotides line up with TRBD1. V trimming: 4 bases; J trimming: 2 bases; junction bases outside the gene matches: 6. The CDR3 has 15 residues. CDR1 and CDR2 (germline): SGHRS, YFSETQ.

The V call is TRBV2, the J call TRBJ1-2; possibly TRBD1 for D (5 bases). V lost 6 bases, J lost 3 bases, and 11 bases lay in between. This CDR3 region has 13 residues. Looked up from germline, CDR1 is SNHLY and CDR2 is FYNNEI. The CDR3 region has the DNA TGTGCCAGCAGAGGACCGGGGGACTATGGCTACACCTTC. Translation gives CASRGPGDYGYTF.

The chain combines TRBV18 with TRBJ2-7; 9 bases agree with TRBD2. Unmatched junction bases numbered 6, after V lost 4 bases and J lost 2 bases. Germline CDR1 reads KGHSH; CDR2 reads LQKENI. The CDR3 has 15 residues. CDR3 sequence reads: CASSRQREATYEQYF. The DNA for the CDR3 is TGTGCCAGCTCACGTCAGCGGGAGGCCACCTACGAGCAGTACTTC.

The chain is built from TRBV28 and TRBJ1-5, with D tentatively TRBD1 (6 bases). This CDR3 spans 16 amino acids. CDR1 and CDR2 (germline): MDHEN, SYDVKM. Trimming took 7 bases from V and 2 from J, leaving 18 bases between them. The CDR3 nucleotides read TGTGCCAGCATGAGGGGGGGGCTAAACGGCAATCAGCCCCAGCATTTT. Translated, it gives CASMRGGLNGNQPQHF.

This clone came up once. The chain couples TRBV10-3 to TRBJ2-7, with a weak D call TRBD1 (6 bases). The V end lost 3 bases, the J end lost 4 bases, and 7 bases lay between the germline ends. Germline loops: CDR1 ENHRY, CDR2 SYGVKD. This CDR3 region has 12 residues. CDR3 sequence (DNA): TGTGCCATCAGTGACAGGGGTTACGAGCAGTACGTC. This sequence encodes CAISDRGYEQYV.

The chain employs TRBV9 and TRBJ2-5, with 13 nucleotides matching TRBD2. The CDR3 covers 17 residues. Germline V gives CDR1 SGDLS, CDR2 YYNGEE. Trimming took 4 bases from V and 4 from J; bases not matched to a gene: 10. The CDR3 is CASSLGLAGASVETQYF. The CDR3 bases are TGTGCCAGCAGCCTCGGACTAGCGGGAGCATCAGTAGAGACCCAGTACTTC. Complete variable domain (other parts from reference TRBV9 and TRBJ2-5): DSGVTQTPKHLITATGQRVTLRCSPRSGDLSVYWYQQSLDQGLQFLIQYYNGEERAKGNILERFSAQQFPDLHSELNLSSLELGDSALYFCASSLGLAGASVETQYFGPGTRLLVL.

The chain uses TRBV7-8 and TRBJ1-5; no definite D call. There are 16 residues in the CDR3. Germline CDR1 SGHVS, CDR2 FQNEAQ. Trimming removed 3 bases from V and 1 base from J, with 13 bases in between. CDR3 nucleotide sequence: TGTGCCAGCAGCTTCTTTGGCTCGCGGAGCAATCAGCCCCAGCATTTT. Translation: CASSFFGSRSNQPQHF. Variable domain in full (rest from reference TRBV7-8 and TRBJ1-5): GAGVSQSPRYKVAKRGQDVALRCDPISGHVSLFWYQQALGQGPEFLTYFQNEAQLDKSGLPSDRFFAERPEGSVSTLKIQRTQQEDSAVYLCASSFFGSRSNQPQHFGDGTRLSIL.

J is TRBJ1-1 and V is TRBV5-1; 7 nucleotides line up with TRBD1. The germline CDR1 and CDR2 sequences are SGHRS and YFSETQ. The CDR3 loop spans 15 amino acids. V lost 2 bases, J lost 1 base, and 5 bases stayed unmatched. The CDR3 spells CASSFIQGSNTEAFF. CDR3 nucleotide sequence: TGCGCCAGCAGCTTCATACAGGGGTCGAACACTGAAGCTTTCTTT.

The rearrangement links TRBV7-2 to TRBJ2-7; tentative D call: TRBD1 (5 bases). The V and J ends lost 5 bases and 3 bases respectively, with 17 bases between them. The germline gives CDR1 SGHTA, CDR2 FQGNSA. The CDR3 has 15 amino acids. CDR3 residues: CASSEKRTNYYEQYF. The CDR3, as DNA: TGTGCCAGCAGCGAAAAGAGGACAAATTACTACGAGCAGTACTTC.

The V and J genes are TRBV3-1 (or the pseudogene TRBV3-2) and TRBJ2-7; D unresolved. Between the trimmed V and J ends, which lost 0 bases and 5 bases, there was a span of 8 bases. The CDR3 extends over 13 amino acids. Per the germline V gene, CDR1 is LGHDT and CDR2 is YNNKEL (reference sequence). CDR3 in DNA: TGTGCCAGCAGCCAAGAGTGTGAGCACGAGCAGTACGTC. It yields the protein CASSQECEHEQYV.

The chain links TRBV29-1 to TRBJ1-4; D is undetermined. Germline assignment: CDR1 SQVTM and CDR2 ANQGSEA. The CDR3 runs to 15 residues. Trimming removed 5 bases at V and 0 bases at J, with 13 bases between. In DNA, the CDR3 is TGCAGCGTTCTTGAGGTCCCGGCAACTAATGAAAAACTGTTTTTT. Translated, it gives CSVLEVPATNEKLFF.

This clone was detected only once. CDR3 in DNA: TGCGCCAGCGGGGACAGAAGAAATTCACCCCTCCACTTT. Translation gives CASGDRRNSPLHF. The chain carries TRBV10-2 and TRBJ1-6; TRBD1 agrees at 7 bases. V lost 8 bases and J lost 7; bases outside the gene matches: 5. This CDR3 spans 13 amino acids. Per the germline V gene, CDR1 is WSHSY and CDR2 is SAAADI.

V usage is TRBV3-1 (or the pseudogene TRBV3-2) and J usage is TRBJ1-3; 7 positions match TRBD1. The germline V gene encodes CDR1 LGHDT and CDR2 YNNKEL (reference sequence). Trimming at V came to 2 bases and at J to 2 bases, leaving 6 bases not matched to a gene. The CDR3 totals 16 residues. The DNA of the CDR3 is TGTGCCAGCAGCCAACCTATGACAGGGCCTGGAAACACCATATATTTT. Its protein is CASSQPMTGPGNTIYF.

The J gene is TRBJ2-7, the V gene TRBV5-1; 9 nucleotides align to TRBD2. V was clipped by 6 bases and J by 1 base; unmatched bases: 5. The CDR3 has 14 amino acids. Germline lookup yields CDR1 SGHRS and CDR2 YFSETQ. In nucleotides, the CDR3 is TGCGCCAGCAACCTGGCGGGAGGGTCCTACGAGCAGTACTTC. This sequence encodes CASNLAGGSYEQYF.

The CDR3 sequence is CASSTSGGRSYNEQFF. The CDR3 DNA is TGTGCCAGCAGCACCTCGGGCGGGAGGTCCTACAATGAGCAGTTCTTC. The chain employs TRBV9 and TRBJ2-1, with 8 positions matching TRBD2. Germline assignment: CDR1 SGDLS and CDR2 YYNGEE. This CDR3 is built from 16 residues. Trimming took 4 bases from V and 1 from J; bases not matched to a gene: 7.

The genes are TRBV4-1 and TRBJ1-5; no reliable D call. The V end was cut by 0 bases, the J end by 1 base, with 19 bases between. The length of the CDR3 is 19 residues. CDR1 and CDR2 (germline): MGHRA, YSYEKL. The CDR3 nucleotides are TGCGCCAGCAGCCAAGATCGGGGAGGGCGCGATGGAAGCAATCAGCCCCAGCATTTT. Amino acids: CASSQDRGGRDGSNQPQHF.

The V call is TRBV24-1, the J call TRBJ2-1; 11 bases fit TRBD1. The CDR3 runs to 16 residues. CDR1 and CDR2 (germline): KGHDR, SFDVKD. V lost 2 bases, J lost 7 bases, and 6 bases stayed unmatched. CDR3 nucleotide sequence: TGTGCCACCAGTGATTCCGGGACAGGGGGTAGGAATGAGCAGTTCTTC. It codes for CATSDSGTGGRNEQFF.

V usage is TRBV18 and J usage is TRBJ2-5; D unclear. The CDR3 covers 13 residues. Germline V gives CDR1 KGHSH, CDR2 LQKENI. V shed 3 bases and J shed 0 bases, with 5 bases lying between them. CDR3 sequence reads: CASSPGYQETQYF. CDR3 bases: TGTGCCAGCTCACCGGGCTACCAAGAGACCCAGTACTTC.

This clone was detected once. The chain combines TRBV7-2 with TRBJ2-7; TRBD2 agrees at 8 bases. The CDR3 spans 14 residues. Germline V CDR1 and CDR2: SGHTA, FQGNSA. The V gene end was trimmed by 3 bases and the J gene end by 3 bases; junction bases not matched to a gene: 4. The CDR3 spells CASSFLAGSYEQYF. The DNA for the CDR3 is TGTGCCAGCAGCTTTTTAGCGGGGAGCTACGAGCAGTACTTC.

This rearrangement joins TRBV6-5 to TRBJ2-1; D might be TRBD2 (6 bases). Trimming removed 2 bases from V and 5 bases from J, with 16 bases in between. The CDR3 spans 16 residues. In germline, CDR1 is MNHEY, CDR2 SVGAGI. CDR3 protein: CASSYAGPFGNNEQFF. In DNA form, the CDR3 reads TGTGCCAGCAGTTACGCGGGGCCTTTTGGGAACAATGAGCAGTTCTTC.

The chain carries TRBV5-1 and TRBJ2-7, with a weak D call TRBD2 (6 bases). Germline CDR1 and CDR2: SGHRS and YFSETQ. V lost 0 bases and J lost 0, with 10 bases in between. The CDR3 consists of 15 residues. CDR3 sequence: CASSLDAAGSYEQYF. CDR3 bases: TGCGCCAGCAGCTTGGATGCAGCGGGCTCCTACGAGCAGTACTTC.

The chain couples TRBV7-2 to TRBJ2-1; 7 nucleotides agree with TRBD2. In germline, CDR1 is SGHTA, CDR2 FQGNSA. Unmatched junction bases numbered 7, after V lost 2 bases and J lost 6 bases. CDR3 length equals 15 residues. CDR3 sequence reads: CASSLSGGSSNEQFF. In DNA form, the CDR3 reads TGTGCCAGCAGCTTAAGTGGCGGGAGTTCCAATGAGCAGTTCTTC.

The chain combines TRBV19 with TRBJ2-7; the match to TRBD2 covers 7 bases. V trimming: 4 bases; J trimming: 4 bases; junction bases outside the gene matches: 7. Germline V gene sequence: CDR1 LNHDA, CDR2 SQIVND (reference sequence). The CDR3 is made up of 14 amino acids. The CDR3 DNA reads TGTGCCAGTAGTACCGTGCAGGGAGGGTACGAGCAGTACTTC. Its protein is CASSTVQGGYEQYF.

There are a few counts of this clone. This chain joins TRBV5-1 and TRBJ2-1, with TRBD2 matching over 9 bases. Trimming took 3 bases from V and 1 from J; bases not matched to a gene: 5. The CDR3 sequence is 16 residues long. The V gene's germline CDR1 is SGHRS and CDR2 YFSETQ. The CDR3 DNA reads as TGCGCCAGCAGCTCGGGGACTAGCCCGTCCTACAATGAGCAGTTCTTC. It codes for CASSSGTSPSYNEQFF.

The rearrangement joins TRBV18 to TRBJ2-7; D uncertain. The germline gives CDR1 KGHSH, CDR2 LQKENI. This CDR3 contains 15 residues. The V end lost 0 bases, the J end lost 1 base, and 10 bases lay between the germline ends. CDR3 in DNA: TGTGCCAGCTCACCACCATATTCCCTTTCCTACGAGCAGTACTTC. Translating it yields CASSPPYSLSYEQYF.

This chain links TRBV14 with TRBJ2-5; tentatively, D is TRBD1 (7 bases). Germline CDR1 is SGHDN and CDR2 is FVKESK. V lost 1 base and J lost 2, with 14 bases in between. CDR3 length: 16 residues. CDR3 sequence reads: CASSQGGRGRQETQYF. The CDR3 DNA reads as TGTGCCAGCAGCCAAGGGGGCAGGGGGAGGCAAGAGACCCAGTACTTC.

CDR3 residues: CASSFGTSSTDTQYF. In DNA form, the CDR3 reads TGTGCCAGCAGTTTCGGGACTAGCTCCACAGATACGCAGTATTTT. The V call is TRBV6-6, the J call TRBJ2-3; 9 nucleotides line up with TRBD2. Germline trimming cut 4 bases from V and 2 bases from J; bases unmatched to any gene: 4. Per germline, CDR1 MNHNY and CDR2 SVGAGI (reference sequence). The CDR3 sequence is 15 residues long.

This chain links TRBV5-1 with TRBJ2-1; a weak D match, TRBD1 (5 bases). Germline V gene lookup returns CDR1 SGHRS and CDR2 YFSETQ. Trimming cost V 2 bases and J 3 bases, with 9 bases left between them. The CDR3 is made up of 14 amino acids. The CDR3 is CASSFYTGYNEQFF. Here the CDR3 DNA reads TGCGCCAGCAGCTTTTACACAGGCTACAATGAGCAGTTCTTC.

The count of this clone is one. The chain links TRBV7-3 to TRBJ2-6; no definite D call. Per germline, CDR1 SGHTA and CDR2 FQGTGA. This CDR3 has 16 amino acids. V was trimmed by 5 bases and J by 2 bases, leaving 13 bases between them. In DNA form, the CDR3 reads TGTGCCAGCAGCCCTCGGCTAGGAACTGGGGCCAACGTCCTGACTTTC. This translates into CASSPRLGTGANVLTF.